The 30 T cell receptor beta chains presented below share a single source sample, sequenced in a study of metastatic and nonmetastatic thyroid tumors. Patients had received no treatment of any kind before thyroid surgery. TCRdb recomputed clones from the PCR reads via MiXCR. The sample holds about 41,000 clones, roughly 26% seen once. Material for sequencing was tumor tissue. These receptors originate from a female donor with papillary thyroid cancer or a benign thyroid nodule (not recorded which). Some clones in this sample may be carry-over from other donors' samples.

This clone turned up a few times. J is TRBJ2-1 and V is TRBV6-1; 9 bases match TRBD1. Trimming at V came to 8 bases and at J to 6 bases, leaving 5 bases not matched to a gene. The CDR3 has 13 residues. Per germline, CDR1 MNHNS and CDR2 SASEGT. In DNA form, the CDR3 reads TGTGCCAGCGGGGACAGGGAGCCCAATGAGCAGTTCTTC. Amino acids: CASGDREPNEQFF.

As concerns this clone: One end of the junction is discordant with germline, which a read error may explain. V and J are TRBV20-1 and TRBJ2-5; the D gene is possibly TRBD2 (7 bases). CDR1 is DFQATT and CDR2 is SNEGSKA in the germline V gene (reference sequence). The CDR3 is made up of 14 amino acids. This chain's CDR3 is CSARDGGGAGPQYF. The CDR3 nucleotides are TGCAGTGCTAGAGATGGGGGGGGCGCGGGGCCCCAATACTTC.

This rearrangement joins TRBV25-1 to TRBJ2-1; possible D gene TRBD2, 6 bases. This CDR3 contains 16 residues. The germline gives CDR1 MGHDK, CDR2 SYGVNS. V was trimmed by 3 bases and J by 4 bases, leaving 16 bases between them. The CDR3 spells CASSDRGERLYNEQFF. For the CDR3, the DNA is TGTGCCAGCAGTGATCGCGGGGAACGACTATACAATGAGCAGTTCTTC.

This clone has ten or more counts. The J gene is TRBJ2-3, the V gene TRBV7-9; D remains unclear. The CDR3 sequence is 17 residues long. V gave up 2 bases and J gave up 1 base, with 16 bases separating them. Germline values: CDR1 SEHNR, CDR2 FQNEAQ (reference sequence). Here the CDR3 DNA reads TGTGCCAGCAGCTTAAGTTATCGGCCCCTTGGCACAGATACGCAGTATTTT. Its translation: CASSLSYRPLGTDTQYF.

Only a few counts were recorded for this clone. This CDR3 reads CASHTNYGYTF. CDR3 DNA sequence: TGTGCCAGCCACACTAACTATGGCTACACCTTC. This chain connects TRBV6-1 to TRBJ1-2, with no clear D. V lost 8 bases, J lost 0 bases, and 4 bases lay in between. The CDR3 spans 11 residues. From germline, CDR1 is MNHNS and CDR2 SASEGT.

This clone has at least ten counts. The genes are TRBV2 and TRBJ2-3; D is perhaps TRBD1 (5 bases). Trimming pared 3 bases from V and 3 bases from J, leaving 10 bases between. The germline CDR1 and CDR2 sequences are SNHLY and FYNNEI. The CDR3 spans 14 residues. DNA for the CDR3: TGTGCCAGCAGTGACAGGGTAATAACAGATACGCAGTATTTT. The encoded protein is CASSDRVITDTQYF.

In this sample, this clone turned up many times. J is TRBJ2-3 and V is TRBV29-1; tentatively, D is TRBD1 (6 bases). Germline values: CDR1 SQVTM, CDR2 ANQGSEA. The CDR3 runs to 14 residues. V lost 0 bases and J 6 bases, leaving 13 bases between the germline ends. CDR3 in DNA: TGCAGCGTTGAAGATAAGGGGGTTGGGGATACGCAGTATTTT. This codes for CSVEDKGVGDTQYF.

This clone was seen at least ten times. This rearrangement joins TRBV20-1 to TRBJ2-1, with D unclear. Trimming left V 3 bases short and J 7 bases short, with 16 bases between. This CDR3 has 14 residues. Germline CDR1 reads DFQATT; CDR2 reads SNEGSKA (reference sequence). CDR3 nucleotides: TGCAGTGCTAGGGACCCCACCACAGTAAATGAGCAGTTCTTC. As protein: CSARDPTTVNEQFF.

This clone was seen many times. The CDR3 nucleotides read TGTGCCAGCAGTTCGAGACGCACAGATACGCAGTATTTT. Translated: CASSSRRTDTQYF. The chain uses TRBV6-1 and TRBJ2-3; no firm D call. Germline V CDR1 and CDR2: MNHNS, SASEGT. V lost 5 bases and J 1 base, leaving 7 bases between the germline ends. The CDR3 loop spans 13 amino acids.

The chain carries TRBV6-1 and TRBJ2-1; D might be TRBD1 (5 bases). CDR1 and CDR2 from the germline V gene are MNHNS and SASEGT. This CDR3 has 14 amino acids. V was pared by 6 bases and J by 2 bases, with 11 bases between. CDR3 sequence reads: CASRGQGTYNEQFF. The CDR3 DNA is TGTGCCAGCAGAGGACAAGGGACCTACAATGAGCAGTTCTTC.

By share, this clone counts as medium-sized. V is TRBV15 and J is TRBJ1-2; no definite D call. This CDR3 spans 18 amino acids. The V end lost 0 bases, the J end lost 2 bases, and 19 bases lay between the germline ends. CDR1 is LNHNV, CDR2 YYDKDF, per germline (reference sequence). The CDR3 DNA follows: TGTGCCACCAGCAGAGATCAGCCTGGAACTACGGGCAACTATGGCTACACCTTC. It yields the protein CATSRDQPGTTGNYGYTF.

This chain connects TRBV5-1 to TRBJ2-7; D gene unclear. The ends were cut back, 1 base at V and 0 bases at J, with 5 bases in the middle. This CDR3 contains 13 residues. The germline V gene encodes CDR1 SGHRS and CDR2 YFSETQ. This CDR3 reads CASSLMDSYEQYF. CDR3 nucleotides: TGCGCCAGCAGCTTGATGGACTCCTACGAGCAGTACTTC.

This clone has a handful of counts. This chain uses TRBV27 with TRBJ1-2, with 10 nucleotides matching TRBD1. Germline V gene lookup returns CDR1 MNHEY and CDR2 SMNVEV (reference sequence). The CDR3 loop spans 14 amino acids. The J segment lost 4 bases and the V segment lost 1 base, leaving 0 bases of the junction unmatched. CDR3 nucleotide sequence: TGTGCCAGCAGTTTATGGACAGGGGGCTATGGCTACACCTTC. Translating gives CASSLWTGGYGYTF.

This rearrangement joins TRBV12-3 or TRBV12-4 to TRBJ2-5; D gene ambiguous. The V end was cut by 5 bases, the J end by 7 bases, with 8 bases between. This CDR3 is built from 11 residues. CDR3 residues: CASSARTTQYF. CDR3 nucleotides: TGTGCCAGCAGTGCGCGGACGACCCAGTACTTC.

The J gene is TRBJ2-7, the V gene TRBV20-1; D is undetermined. The CDR3 has 13 amino acids. V gave up 1 base and J gave up 3 bases, with 10 bases separating them. CDR1 is DFQATT, CDR2 SNEGSKA, per germline (reference sequence). This CDR3 reads CSARVPADYEQYF. CDR3 DNA: TGCAGTGCTAGAGTACCCGCGGACTACGAGCAGTACTTC.

This clone was seen more than once but under ten times. This chain joins TRBV6-1 and TRBJ2-7; maybe TRBD1 (6 bases). The CDR3 is made up of 12 amino acids. With 6 bases removed from V and 9 bases from J, the gap between germline ends came to 15 bases. The germline V gene has CDR1 MNHNS and CDR2 SASEGT. CDR3 bases: TGTGCCAGCAGGGACAGTACGAAGGGGCAGTACTTC. Translated: CASRDSTKGQYF.

The chain employs TRBV6-9 and TRBJ2-5, with D uncertain. Trimming pared 6 bases from V and 2 bases from J, leaving 4 bases between. The CDR3 extends over 11 amino acids. CDR1 is MNHGY, CDR2 SVAAGI, per germline. Here the CDR3 DNA reads TGTGCCAGCAGCCAACAAGAGACCCAGTACTTC. It specifies CASSQQETQYF.

This clone counts as medium-sized. V is TRBV7-6 and J is TRBJ1-3, with D hard to call. This CDR3 is built from 14 residues. The V gene lost 5 bases and the J gene lost 8 bases, with 16 bases spanning the gap. The germline V gene encodes CDR1 SGHVS and CDR2 FNYEAQ. Here the CDR3 DNA reads TGTGCCAGCAGCCTCGGACCGGCCGTATACACCATATATTTT. This translates into CASSLGPAVYTIYF.

This clone was picked up a small number of times. The chain recombines TRBV2 with TRBJ1-5; unclear D gene. The CDR3 runs to 13 residues. Germline V CDR1 and CDR2: SNHLY, FYNNEI. Trimming left V 6 bases short and J 0 bases short, with 6 bases between. The CDR3 loop reads CASRLISNQPQHF. For the CDR3, the DNA is TGTGCCAGCAGGCTGATTAGCAATCAGCCCCAGCATTTT.

By sample share, this clone is medium-sized. J is TRBJ1-2 and V is TRBV24-1; 8 positions match TRBD1. Germline-derived CDR1 and CDR2 are KGHDR and SFDVKD. The CDR3 length is 18 residues. The ends lost 2 bases at V and 1 base at J; junction bases unmatched: 11. In nucleotides, the CDR3 is TGTGCCACCAGTGATTCGCGACAGGGGTTGGATTATAACTATGGCTACACCTTC. As protein: CATSDSRQGLDYNYGYTF.

This clone was seen a handful of times. The rearrangement links TRBV20-1 to TRBJ1-1; 9 bases agree with TRBD1. Germline CDR1 and CDR2: DFQATT and SNEGSKA (reference sequence). Germline trimming cut 1 base from V and 3 bases from J; bases unmatched to any gene: 0. This CDR3 comprises 13 residues. CDR3 in amino acids: CSARGDRDTEAFF. The CDR3 region has the DNA TGCAGTGCTAGAGGGGACAGGGACACTGAAGCTTTCTTT.

The rearrangement uses TRBV5-1 and TRBJ1-6; maybe TRBD1 (5 bases). The germline V gene has CDR1 SGHRS and CDR2 YFSETQ. Trimming took 5 bases from V and 6 from J, leaving 9 bases between them. This CDR3 is built from 13 residues. The CDR3 DNA reads TGCGCCAGCAGGTGGGACGGTAATTCACCCCTCCACTTT. Translation: CASRWDGNSPLHF. The whole variable domain, filled in from reference TRBV5-1 and TRBJ1-6, reads KAGVTQTPRYLIKTRGQQVTLSCSPISGHRSVSWYQQTPGQGLQFLFEYFSETQRNKGNFPGRFSGRQFSNSRSEMNVSTLELGDSALYLCASRWDGNSPLHFGNGTRLTVT.

V and J are TRBV18 and TRBJ1-3; unclear D gene. The CDR3 extends over 15 amino acids. Germline-derived CDR1 and CDR2 are KGHSH and LQKENI. V dropped 3 bases and J dropped 0 bases, with 9 bases sitting between them. CDR3 in amino acids: CASSPEGVSGNTIYF. CDR3 nucleotide sequence: TGTGCCAGCTCACCTGAAGGAGTCTCTGGAAACACCATATATTTT.

The table lists this clone with a few counts. The chain joins TRBV20-1 to TRBJ1-6, with D uncertain. The CDR3 extends over 13 amino acids. Trimming removed 3 bases at V and 5 bases at J, with 8 bases between. Germline CDR1 is DFQATT and CDR2 is SNEGSKA (reference sequence). The CDR3 is CSASPVNNSPLHF. CDR3 DNA sequence: TGCAGTGCTAGCCCAGTTAATAATTCACCCCTCCACTTT.

The chain joins TRBV6-4 to TRBJ2-3, with D unclear. This CDR3 has 14 amino acids. Germline CDR1 and CDR2: MRHNA and SNTAGT. The V gene lost 0 bases and the J gene lost 2 bases, with 6 bases spanning the gap. The CDR3: CASSDSQDTDTQYF. The DNA for the CDR3 is TGTGCCAGCAGTGACTCCCAGGACACAGATACGCAGTATTTT.

In its sample, this clone was seen many times. CDR3 in DNA: TGTGCCAGCAGTGACGGTAATGAAAAACTGTTTTTT. Its translation is CASSDGNEKLFF. The V call is TRBV6-1, the J call TRBJ1-4; D is uncertain. This CDR3 spans 12 amino acids. V was clipped by 3 bases and J by 4 bases, with 3 bases between them. Germline CDR1 reads MNHNS; CDR2 reads SASEGT.

The chain combines TRBV2 with TRBJ2-2, with 8 nucleotides matching TRBD1. This CDR3 spans 14 amino acids. Trimming cost V 7 bases and J 5 bases; bases outside gene matches: 6. Per germline, CDR1 SNHLY and CDR2 FYNNEI. The CDR3: CASIPGQDTGELFF. CDR3 coding DNA: TGTGCCAGCATTCCGGGACAGGATACCGGGGAGCTGTTTTTT.

This clone was seen many times. The chain links TRBV7-3 to TRBJ2-1; D not certain. Germline V gives CDR1 SGHTA, CDR2 FQGTGA. The CDR3 covers 13 residues. The V and J ends lost 2 bases and 8 bases respectively, with 10 bases between them. CDR3 DNA sequence: TGTGCCAGCAGCTTACTGGCTTTCGATGAGCAGTTCTTC. It specifies CASSLLAFDEQFF.

The genes are TRBV20-1 and TRBJ2-7, with 9 bases lining up with TRBD2. The junction had 8 bases not matched to a gene; V was cut back by 3 bases and J by 2 bases. CDR3 length: 15 residues. Germline lookup yields CDR1 DFQATT and CDR2 SNEGSKA (reference sequence). CDR3 region: CSASISAGGPYEQYF. CDR3 nucleotide sequence: TGCAGTGCTAGTATTAGTGCGGGAGGGCCCTACGAGCAGTACTTC.

This clone has just a few counts. This may arise from a read error, as a much more abundant clone is one base away. The chain combines TRBV29-1 with TRBJ2-7; a possible D gene is TRBD2 (5 bases). V lost 6 bases, J lost 6 bases, and 9 bases lay in between. Germline CDR1 and CDR2: SQVTM and ANQGSEA. This CDR3 is 10 amino acids long. The CDR3, as DNA: TGCAGCGTGTCGGGGTGCGAGCAGTACTTC. Its translation: CSVSGCEQYF.